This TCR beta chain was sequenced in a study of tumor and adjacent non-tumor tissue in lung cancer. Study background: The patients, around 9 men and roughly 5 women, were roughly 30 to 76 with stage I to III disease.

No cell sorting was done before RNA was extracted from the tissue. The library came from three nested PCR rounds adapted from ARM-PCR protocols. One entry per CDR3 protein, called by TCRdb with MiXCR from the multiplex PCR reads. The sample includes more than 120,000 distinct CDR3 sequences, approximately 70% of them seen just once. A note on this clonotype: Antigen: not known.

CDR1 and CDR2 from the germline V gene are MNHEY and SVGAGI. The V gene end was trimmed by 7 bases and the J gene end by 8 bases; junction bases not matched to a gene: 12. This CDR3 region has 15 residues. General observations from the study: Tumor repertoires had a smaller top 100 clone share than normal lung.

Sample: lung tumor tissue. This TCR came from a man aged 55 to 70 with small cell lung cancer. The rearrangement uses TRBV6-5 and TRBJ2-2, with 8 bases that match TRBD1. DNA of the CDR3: TGTGCCAGCAAAGACGGGACAGGATGGGGTGGGGAGCTGTTTTTT. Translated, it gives CASKDGTGWGGELFF.